Listed here are 7 T cell receptor beta chains from one sample, sequenced in a study of beta chain features in type 1 diabetes. General study findings and limits: For Type 1 diabetes patients, all four CD4+ subsets carried TCRB CDR3s that were moderately but significantly shorter.

Expressed TCRB transcripts were sequenced, since all the RNA that had been isolated was reverse transcribed. Data came from immunoSEQ multiplex PCR; TCRdb stores just in-frame clones and leaves some out. Among roughly 150,000 clones listed, 6.5% to 9.5% were seen once. Which antigens these TCRs recognize remains unknown. The sample consisted of central memory CD4+ T cells from blood. These receptors were obtained from a woman in her thirties or forties with type 1 diabetes.

The chain employs TRBV4-2 and TRBJ2-2; 11 nucleotides align to TRBD2. The CDR3 is made up of 15 amino acids. Germline V gives CDR1 LGHNA, CDR2 YNFKEQ. V lost 4 bases, J lost 3 bases, and 1 base stayed unmatched. The CDR3: CASSPGLADTGELFF. The CDR3 DNA sequence: TGTGCCAGCAGCCCGGGACTAGCGGACACCGGGGAGCTGTTTTTT.

This clone has a count of ten or more. The chain links TRBV9 to TRBJ2-1; 9 nucleotides align to TRBD2. CDR3 size: 16 residues. Germline lookup yields CDR1 SGDLS and CDR2 YYNGEE. Trimming cost V 4 bases and J 4 bases; bases outside gene matches: 9. In DNA form, the CDR3 reads TGTGCCAGCAGCCCAAGGGCAGCGGGGGGATACAATGAGCAGTTCTTC. This codes for CASSPRAAGGYNEQFF.

This clone was counted a single time. The chain employs TRBV7-2 and TRBJ1-2, with 7 bases identical to TRBD1. This CDR3 has 12 residues. Germline lookup yields CDR1 SGHTA and CDR2 FQGNSA. Trimming removed 6 bases from V and 7 bases from J; junction bases left unmatched: 5. This CDR3 reads CASSNTGAGYTF. CDR3 in DNA: TGTGCCAGCAGTAATACAGGGGCTGGCTACACCTTC.

This clone was counted between two and nine times. The J gene is TRBJ2-7, the V gene TRBV16; 10 bases match TRBD1. Germline CDR1 KGHSY, CDR2 FQNENV. This CDR3 contains 13 residues. The V and J ends lost 0 bases and 12 bases, in that order; junction bases with no gene match: 5. The CDR3 DNA sequence: TGTGCCAGCAGCCAATCGGGGGACAGGGGAGCGTACTTC. It codes for CASSQSGDRGAYF.

This clone was counted at least ten times. This rearrangement joins TRBV4-3 to TRBJ2-5; the D is unclear. The CDR3 is 15 residues long. Germline V gene data show CDR1 as LGHNA and CDR2 as YSLEER. V dropped 4 bases and J dropped 7 bases, with 19 bases sitting between them. CDR3: CASSPTSVPGGTQYF. The CDR3 DNA reads as TGCGCCAGCAGCCCCACCTCGGTTCCAGGTGGGACCCAGTACTTC.

The genes are TRBV6-6 and TRBJ1-1, with TRBD1 identical over 9 bases. The CDR3 length is 11 residues. Germline CDR1 MNHNY, CDR2 SVGAGI (reference sequence). The trim removed 4 bases at V and 11 bases at J, leaving 2 bases unmatched. The CDR3 nucleotides read TGTGCCAGCAGTTGGACAGGGGATGCTTTCTTT. Amino acids: CASSWTGDAFF.

The table lists this clone with a few counts. This chain joins TRBV25-1 and TRBJ1-1; 9 bases line up with TRBD1. The germline V gene has CDR1 MGHDK and CDR2 SYGVNS. V was pared by 4 bases and J by 6 bases, with 6 bases of the junction left unmatched. This CDR3 spans 14 amino acids. The CDR3 sequence is CASSVGQGSSEAFF. DNA for the CDR3: TGTGCCAGCAGTGTTGGACAGGGGAGTTCTGAAGCTTTCTTT.